These 9 T cell receptor beta chains were all obtained from the same sample, sequenced in a study of CD8+CD57+ T cells in acquired aplastic anemia. By flow cytometry, patients selected for sequencing had shown an expansion of CD8+CD57+ cells. Genomic DNA was employed as the template in profiling TCR beta VDJ and CDR3. MiXCR, applied by TCRdb to the reads, yields one record per CDR3 protein. Among about 270,000 distinct CDR3 sequences listed, approximately 82% were seen once. Sequencing used sorted CD4+, CD8+, or CD8+CD57+ T cells (not recorded which) from PBMCs. The receptor set was obtained from a human donor with aplastic anemia.

The sample holds many counts of this clonotype. The V call is TRBV7-9, the J call TRBJ2-3; tentative D call: TRBD2 (5 bases). Germline-derived CDR1 and CDR2 are SEHNR and FQNEAQ (reference sequence). V lost 0 bases to trimming and J lost 6 bases, with 13 bases between them. This CDR3 is built from 15 residues. The CDR3 region is CASSLALRTGDTQYF. DNA of the CDR3: TGTGCCAGCAGCTTAGCACTTCGTACGGGGGATACGCAGTATTTT. The full variable domain, with the rest looked up from reference TRBV7-9 and TRBJ2-3, is DTGVSQNPRHKITKRGQNVTFRCDPISEHNRLYWYRQTLGQGPEFLTYFQNEAQLEKSRLLSDRFSAERPKGSFSTLEIQRTEQGDSAMYLCASSLALRTGDTQYFGPGTRLTVL.

In regard to this clonotype: A read error may produce the germline difference seen at one junction end. This chain joins TRBV7-9 and TRBJ1-1, with D possibly matching TRBD1 (5 bases). In germline, CDR1 is SEHNR, CDR2 FQNEAQ (reference sequence). The CDR3 runs 16 residues. The CDR3 sequence is CASGGAPVVLNTGAFF. The CDR3 bases are TGTGCCAGCGGAGGGGCTCCGGTCGTCTTGAACACTGGAGCTTTCTTT.

Worth noting for this clonotype: This is likely a read error, given that the CDR3 carries no conserved phenylalanine or tryptophan at its end. The DNA is omitted, as the CDR3 cannot be located on it reliably, and the CDR3 follows TCRdb's listing. This rearrangement joins TRBV7-8 to TRBJ2-3; TRBD1, the table's D call, was not compared with the DNA. The CDR3 is 13 residues long, ends included. The germline gives CDR1 SGHVS, CDR2 FQNEAQ. CDR3 sequence: CASSHGANSKQYY.

Details on this clonotype: The CDR3 carries no conserved terminal phenylalanine or tryptophan, so it likely arises from a read error. The DNA is left out, because the CDR3 cannot be placed on it with certainty; the CDR3 is given as TCRdb lists it. The chain has TRBV7-6 and TRBJ2-1; TRBD1, the D gene given by the table, was not confirmed from the DNA. CDR1 and CDR2 from the germline V gene are SGHVS and FNYEAQ. The CDR3 has 12 amino acids, counting both end residues. This CDR3 reads CASSQGQNLGNI.

This chain joins TRBV7-9 and TRBJ2-3, with TRBD1 as a possible D gene (5 bases). Trimming pared 3 bases from V and 14 bases from J, leaving 18 bases between. The CDR3 extends over 13 amino acids. CDR1 and CDR2 (germline): SEHNR, FQNEAQ (reference sequence). This CDR3 is CASSLGRPQASYF. The CDR3 DNA reads TGTGCCAGCAGCTTGGGGCGGCCACAAGCCTCGTATTTT.

This clonotype was seen a handful of times. The junction departs from germline at one end; a sequencing error may be responsible. The chain combines TRBV7-8 with TRBJ2-1, with D perhaps TRBD2 (5 bases). CDR1 and CDR2 (germline): SGHVS, FQNEAQ. The CDR3 length is 15 residues. The CDR3 reads CASSLARGADTEYFF. The CDR3, as DNA: TGTGCCAGTAGCTTAGCGAGAGGAGCCGATACTGAGTATTTCTTC.

V gene TRBV9 combines with J gene TRBJ2-5; D may match TRBD1 or TRBD2 (6 bases each). Germline V gives CDR1 SGDLS, CDR2 YYNGEE. V was pared by 4 bases and J by 3 bases, with 16 bases between. The CDR3 has 15 amino acids. CDR3 DNA sequence: TGTGCCAGCAGCCAAGCGGGCCAGGGGAAAGAGACCCAGTACTTC. Its protein is CASSQAGQGKETQYF.

The rearrangement uses TRBV11-3 and TRBJ1-2; a weak D match, TRBD1 (6 bases). V lost 0 bases to trimming and J lost 3 bases, with 14 bases between them. Germline loops: CDR1 SGHNT, CDR2 YENEEA. The CDR3 loop spans 16 amino acids. This CDR3 reads CASSLEHTGKDYGYTF. DNA for the CDR3: TGTGCCAGCAGCTTAGAGCACACAGGGAAGGACTATGGCTACACCTTC.

The chain is built from TRBV7-6 and TRBJ2-7, with TRBD2 matching over 7 bases. The CDR3 totals 18 residues. Germline CDR1 is SGHVS and CDR2 is FNYEAQ. The J segment lost 3 bases and the V segment lost 7 bases, leaving 21 bases of the junction unmatched. Here the CDR3 DNA reads TGTGCCAGCACCCTAGGGAGGGTCCCCTCTGGGGCCAACTACGAGCAGTACGTC. This translates into CASTLGRVPSGANYEQYV.